The 21 T cell receptor beta chains listed next were all sequenced from one sample in a study of glioma-infiltrating T cells. Amplification of TCR alpha and beta CDR3 regions from RNA used iRepertoire nested multiplex PCR. TCRdb ran MiXCR on the multiplex PCR reads and lists one entry per CDR3 protein. Here the sample spans about 44,000 distinct CDR3 sequences, more than 20% being singletons. The sample consisted of glioma tissue, nonneoplastic brain tissue, or PBMCs (not recorded which). The receptors come from a human donor with low-grade glioma or glioblastoma, undergoing nonglioma brain surgery, or in good health (not recorded which).

This clonotype was seen at least ten times. The chain combines TRBV6-1 with TRBJ2-3; TRBD2 aligns across 9 bases. The CDR3 loop spans 15 amino acids. Losses at the gene ends were 6 bases for V and 4 bases for J; bases not matched to a gene: 8. CDR1 is MNHNS, CDR2 SASEGT, per germline. CDR3 sequence reads: CASRPGTSFADTQYF. In nucleotides, the CDR3 is TGTGCCAGCAGGCCCGGGACTAGCTTCGCAGATACGCAGTATTTT.

This clonotype occurred many times. This chain joins TRBV6-2 or TRBV6-3 and TRBJ1-1; D call uncertain. The V end was cut by 6 bases, the J end by 5 bases, with 16 bases between. Germline V gene data show CDR1 as MNHEY and CDR2 as SVGEGT. The CDR3 covers 14 residues. CDR3 DNA: TGTGCCAGCAGCCGCGAAAGGGCAAGTACTGAAGCTTTCTTT. The encoded protein is CASSRERASTEAFF.

This clonotype was recorded at least ten times. J is TRBJ2-3 and V is TRBV27, with D possibly being TRBD2 (6 bases). Trimming left V 5 bases short and J 2 bases short, with 14 bases between. CDR1 is MNHEY, CDR2 SMNVEV, per germline (reference sequence). This CDR3 has 15 amino acids. The CDR3 nucleotides read TGTGCCAGCAGTGCCGGGAGAGGGGTCACAGATACGCAGTATTTT. Protein product: CASSAGRGVTDTQYF.

This clonotype was detected only once. This sequence may be a read error, since a much larger clone differs from it by one base. The chain joins TRBV19 to TRBJ1-5, with D possibly TRBD1 on 6 matching bases. Looked up from germline, CDR1 is LNHDA and CDR2 is SQIVND (reference sequence). The CDR3 sequence is 16 residues long. V lost 5 bases and J lost 0, with 14 bases in between. The CDR3 coding sequence is TGTGCCAGTAGTTGGGCTACAGGGCATAGCAATCAGCCCCAGCATTTT. It codes for CASSWATGHSNQPQHF.

This clonotype was observed at least ten times. The chain couples TRBV6-2 or TRBV6-3 to TRBJ2-1, with D perhaps matching TRBD1 or TRBD2 (5 bases each). This CDR3 is built from 16 residues. V was shortened by 2 bases and J by 1 base, with 12 bases between the two germline ends. Per germline, CDR1 MNHEY and CDR2 SVGEGT. The CDR3 loop is CASSYPEGFSYNEQFF. Here the CDR3 DNA reads TGTGCCAGCAGTTACCCTGAGGGGTTTTCCTACAATGAGCAGTTCTTC.

To note about this clonotype: A much larger clone differs by one base, so this may be a read error. The V call is TRBV7-2, the J call TRBJ2-5, with D possibly TRBD2 on 6 matching bases. The V end lost 4 bases, the J end lost 5 bases, and 17 bases lay between the germline ends. The length of the CDR3 is 15 residues. The germline V gene encodes CDR1 SGHTA and CDR2 FQGNSA. CDR3 residues: CASSSLGGSGETQYF. In nucleotides, the CDR3 is TGTGCCAGCAGCTCCCTTGGGGGGAGTGGGGAGACCCAGTACTTC.

The V gene is TRBV12-5, the J gene TRBJ2-2; unclear D gene. CDR1 and CDR2 from the germline V gene are LGHNT and FRNRAP. The CDR3 runs 13 residues. The V end was cut by 3 bases, the J end by 5 bases, with 7 bases between. In DNA, the CDR3 is TGTGCTAGTGGTTTTACCGCAACCGGGGAGCTGTTTTTT. Encoded protein: CASGFTATGELFF.

In regard to this clonotype: This may come from a read error, since a much larger clone is one base off. The chain is built from TRBV7-9 and TRBJ2-1; 8 bases map to TRBD1. Germline CDR1 and CDR2: SEHNR and FQNEAQ (reference sequence). The CDR3 contains 15 residues. CDR3 bases: TGTGCCAGCAGCTACAAGGGACAGGTCTACAATGGGCAGTTCTTC. This gives the protein CASSYKGQVYNGQFF.

Notes on this clonotype: A much larger clone differs from this one at a single base, so this may be a read error. The gene calls are TRBV20-1 and TRBJ1-4; D gene uncertain. The germline V and J ends were trimmed by 3 bases and 0 bases, with 17 bases remaining between them. CDR3 size: 17 residues. Germline values: CDR1 DFQATT, CDR2 SNEGSKA (reference sequence). The CDR3 region has the DNA TGCAGTGCTAGGGCTTTCGTACGGCGCGCAACTAATGAAAAACTGTTTTTT. Translated: CSARAFVRRATNEKLFF.

This clonotype showed up many times. The chain has TRBV5-4 and TRBJ2-1; tentative D call: TRBD1 (6 bases). Trimming removed 4 bases from V and 8 bases from J, with 19 bases in between. This CDR3 spans 15 amino acids. Germline values: CDR1 SGHNT, CDR2 YYREEE (reference sequence). CDR3 bases: TGTGCCAGCAGCCCCGCCTCGACAGGCAGCGATGAGCAGTTCTTC. Translated: CASSPASTGSDEQFF.

This clonotype has at least ten counts. DNA for the CDR3: TGTGCCAGCACCCGGACTAGCGGGAGTACCGGGGAGCTGTTTTTT. This translates into CASTRTSGSTGELFF. The V and J genes are TRBV2 and TRBJ2-2, with 13 nucleotides matching TRBD2. Trimming removed 7 bases from V and 5 bases from J; junction bases left unmatched: 4. The CDR3 loop spans 15 amino acids. Looked up from germline, CDR1 is SNHLY and CDR2 is FYNNEI.

The chain recombines TRBV5-6 with TRBJ2-1, with D possibly being TRBD2 (5 bases). The V end lost 5 bases, the J end lost 3 bases, and 18 bases lay between the germline ends. Germline assignment: CDR1 SGHDT and CDR2 YYEEEE. The CDR3 is made up of 16 amino acids. DNA of the CDR3: TGTGCCAGCAGGCGGAGTAGACTATCGGACTACAATGAGCAGTTCTTC. Translated, it gives CASRRSRLSDYNEQFF.

A note on this clonotype: An end of the junction differs from the germline gene, which may be a read error. The V and J genes are TRBV6-5 and TRBJ1-1; D ambiguous. Per the germline V gene, CDR1 is MNHEY and CDR2 is SVGAGI. CDR3 length equals 14 residues. The DNA of the CDR3 is TGTGCCAGTTCTTTCGGGCGGCAGAACACTGAAGCTTTGTTT. Amino acids: CASSFGRQNTEALF.

Ten or more counts support this clonotype. The V and J genes are TRBV28 and TRBJ2-7; 9 nucleotides agree with TRBD1. The CDR3 runs 13 residues. Germline CDR1 is MDHEN and CDR2 is SYDVKM. The V and J ends lost 7 bases and 4 bases, in that order; junction bases with no gene match: 5. The CDR3 spells CASKDRGDYEQYF. Written as DNA, the CDR3 is TGTGCCAGCAAGGACAGGGGTGATTACGAGCAGTACTTC.

As concerns this clonotype: This clone may be a read error of a much larger clone one base away. The genes are TRBV19 and TRBJ1-5, with D uncertain. The V gene lost 6 bases and the J gene lost 2 bases, with 14 bases spanning the gap. CDR3 length equals 15 residues. Germline-derived CDR1 and CDR2 are LNHDA and SQIVND (reference sequence). The CDR3 reads CASRDWDDCNQPQHF. The CDR3, as DNA: TGTGCCAGTAGAGACTGGGATGATTGCAATCAGCCCCAGCATTTT. Full variable domain (remainder filled in from reference TRBV19 and TRBJ1-5): DGGITQSPKYLFRKEGQNVTLSCEQNLNHDAMYWYRQDPGQGLRLIYYSQIVNDFQKGDIAEGYSVSREKKESFPLTVTSAQKNPTAFYLCASRDWDDCNQPQHFGDGTRLSIL.

Ten or more counts support this clonotype. The chain links TRBV20-1 to TRBJ1-5, with 10 bases lining up with TRBD1. The CDR3 runs 16 residues. CDR1 DFQATT and CDR2 SNEGSKA come from the germline V gene (reference sequence). Trimming cost V 1 base and J 3 bases; bases outside gene matches: 6. The DNA for the CDR3 is TGCAGTGCTAGAGCCACGGACAGGGGGGTCAATCAGCCCCAGCATTTT. It specifies CSARATDRGVNQPQHF.

Of note for this clonotype: A clone one base away is much larger, so this may be a read error. The chain uses TRBV19 and TRBJ1-1; D gene unclear. Germline CDR1 reads LNHDA; CDR2 reads SQIVND (reference sequence). CDR3 length: 13 amino acids. The CDR3 DNA is TGTGCCAGTAGTATTAGAGAGAACACTGAAGCTTCCTTT. This encodes CASSIRENTEASF.

About this clonotype itself: At one end, the junction sequence differs from germline, possibly due to a read error. J is TRBJ1-1 and V is TRBV28; D not certain. The CDR3 runs to 13 residues. CDR1 MDHEN and CDR2 SYDVKM come from the germline V gene. The CDR3 DNA reads TGTGCCAGCAGTTTGATGATGAACACTAAAGCTTTCTTT. Protein: CASSLMMNTKAFF.

This clonotype was seen at least ten times. V and J are TRBV3-1 and TRBJ2-3; D call uncertain. The germline V gene has CDR1 LGHDT and CDR2 YNNKEL (reference sequence). Deletions cut 0 bases from V and 3 bases from J, with 7 bases between. This CDR3 comprises 14 residues. The CDR3, as DNA: TGTGCCAGCAGCCAAGACAGCGAGACAGATACGCAGTATTTT. Amino acids: CASSQDSETDTQYF.

As regards this clonotype: This likely comes from a read error, as the CDR3 has no conserved phenylalanine or tryptophan at its end. The chain carries TRBV4-1 and TRBJ1-6; no reliable D call. Trimming stripped 0 bases from V and 6 bases from J, with 15 bases between. The CDR3 has 17 amino acids. Germline CDR1 and CDR2: MGHRA and YSYEKL. The CDR3 sequence: CASSQEVGNLGNSPLHL. CDR3 sequence (DNA): TGCGCCAGCAGCCAAGAAGTAGGGAATCTAGGTAATTCACCCCTCCACCTT.

In its sample, this clonotype was seen many times. This rearrangement joins TRBV14 to TRBJ1-1; D ambiguous. The germline gives CDR1 SGHDN, CDR2 FVKESK. This CDR3 spans 13 amino acids. V was pared by 3 bases and J by 0 bases, with 5 bases between. The CDR3 reads CASSQDLNTEAFF. DNA of the CDR3: TGTGCCAGCAGCCAGGATCTGAACACTGAAGCTTTCTTT.